This is a list of T cell receptor beta chains from one sample in a study of beta chain features in type 1 diabetes. The table came from immunoSEQ multiplex PCR; TCRdb's copy has only in-frame clones and leaves some out. The sample lists approximately 150,000 clones; roughly 9.3% were seen once. Sequencing used central memory CD4+ T cells from blood. The receptors come from a woman in her 40s in good health. Each CDR3 is given with its conserved first and last residue. D genes are given only for firm matches. Clone size is not always given. Where it is, it says once, few, many or a class for expanded clones.

.,.,TRBV9,TRBJ2-2,CASSQSTSWNTGELFF,TGTGCCAGCAGCCAATCCACTAGCTGGAACACCGGGGAGCTGTTTTTT
TRBD1,.,TRBV7-9,TRBJ2-3,CASSWPNRGKGNADTQYF,TGTGCCAGCAGCTGGCCCAACAGGGGGAAGGGGAACGCGGATACGCAGTATTTT
.,few,TRBV7-2,TRBJ2-3,CASSLAPSTDTQYF,TGTGCCAGCAGCTTAGCCCCTAGCACAGATACGCAGTATTTT
.,.,TRBV7-9,TRBJ1-5,CASSPQGNQPQHF,TGTGCCAGCAGCCCCCAGGGCAATCAGCCCCAGCATTTT
.,few,TRBV5-4,TRBJ2-2,CASSTGHTGELFF,TGTGCCAGCAGCACGGGTCACACCGGGGAGCTGTTTTTT
.,.,TRBV1,TRBJ2-7,CTSARQISYEQYF,TGCACCAGCGCCAGGCAGATCTCCTACGAGCAGTACTTC
TRBD2,few,TRBV7-2,TRBJ2-5,CASSFAPGLQETQYF,TGTGCCAGCAGCTTCGCCCCGGGACTACAAGAGACCCAGTACTTC
.,few,TRBV5-1,TRBJ2-5,CASRLLETGQETQYF,TGCGCCAGCAGGCTATTAGAGACAGGTCAAGAGACCCAGTACTTC
TRBD1,.,TRBV5-1,TRBJ2-2,CASSPQTGMNTGELFF,TGCGCCAGCAGCCCTCAGACAGGGATGAACACCGGGGAGCTGTTTTTT
.,few,TRBV21-1,TRBJ2-2,CASSKDAGGNTGELFF,TGTGCCAGCAGCAAAGATGCGGGGGGGAACACCGGGGAGCTGTTTTTT
.,few,TRBV5-4,TRBJ1-1,CASSSRGVTEAFF,TGTGCCAGCAGCTCGCGAGGAGTCACTGAAGCTTTCTTT
TRBD1,many,TRBV29-1,TRBJ1-5,CSVEGQPNQPQHF,TGCAGCGTTGAGGGACAGCCCAATCAGCCCCAGCATTTT